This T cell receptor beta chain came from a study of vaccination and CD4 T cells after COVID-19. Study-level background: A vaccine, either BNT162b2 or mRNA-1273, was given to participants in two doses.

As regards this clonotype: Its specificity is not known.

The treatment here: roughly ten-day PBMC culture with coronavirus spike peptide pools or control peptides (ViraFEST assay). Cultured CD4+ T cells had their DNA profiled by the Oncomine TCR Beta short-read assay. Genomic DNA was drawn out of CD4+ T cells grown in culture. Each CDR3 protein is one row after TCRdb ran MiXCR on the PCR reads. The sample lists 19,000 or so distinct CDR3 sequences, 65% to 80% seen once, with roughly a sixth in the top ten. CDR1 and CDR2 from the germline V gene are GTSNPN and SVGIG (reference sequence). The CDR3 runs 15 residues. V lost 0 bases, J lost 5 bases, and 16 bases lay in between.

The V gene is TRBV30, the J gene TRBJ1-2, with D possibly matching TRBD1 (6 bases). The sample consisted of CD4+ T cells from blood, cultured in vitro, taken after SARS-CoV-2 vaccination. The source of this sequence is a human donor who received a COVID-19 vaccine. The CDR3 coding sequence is TGTGCCTGGAGTGTACGACAGGAAAGTCGGTATGGCTACACCTTC. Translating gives CAWSVRQESRYGYTF. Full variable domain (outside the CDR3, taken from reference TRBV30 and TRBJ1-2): SQTIHQWPATLVQPVGSPLSLECTVEGTSNPNLYWYRQAAGRGLQLLFYSVGIGQISSEVPQNLSASRPQDRQFILSSKKLLLSDSGFYLCAWSVRQESRYGYTFGSGTRLTVV.